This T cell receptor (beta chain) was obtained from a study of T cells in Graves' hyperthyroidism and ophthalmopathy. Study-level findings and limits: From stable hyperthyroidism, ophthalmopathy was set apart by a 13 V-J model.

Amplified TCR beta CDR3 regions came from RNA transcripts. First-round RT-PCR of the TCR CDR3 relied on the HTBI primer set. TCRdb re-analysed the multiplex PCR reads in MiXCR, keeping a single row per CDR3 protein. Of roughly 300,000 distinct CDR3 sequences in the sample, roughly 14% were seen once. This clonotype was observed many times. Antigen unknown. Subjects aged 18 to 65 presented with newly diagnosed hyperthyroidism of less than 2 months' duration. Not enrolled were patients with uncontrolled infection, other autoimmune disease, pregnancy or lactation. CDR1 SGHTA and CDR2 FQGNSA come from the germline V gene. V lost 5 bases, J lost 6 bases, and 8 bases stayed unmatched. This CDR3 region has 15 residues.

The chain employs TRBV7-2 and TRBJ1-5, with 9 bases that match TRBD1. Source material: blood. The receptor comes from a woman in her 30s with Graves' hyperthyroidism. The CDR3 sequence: CASSPGQGPGQPQHF. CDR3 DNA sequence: TGTGCCAGCAGCCCAGGACAGGGGCCGGGTCAGCCCCAGCATTTT.